The 30 T cell receptor beta chains below come from one sample, sequenced in a study of T cells in Graves' hyperthyroidism and ophthalmopathy. Amplification targeted TCR beta CDR3 regions from RNA transcripts. The primer set for the first-round RT-PCR of the TCR CDR3 was HTBI. MiXCR was run by TCRdb on the multiplex PCR reads, yielding one entry per CDR3 protein. The table lists about 420,000 distinct CDR3 sequences, about 15% of them singletons. Sequencing was done on a sample of blood. Receptors originate from a woman in her late teens or twenties with Graves' hyperthyroidism.

There are many counts of this clonotype. The chain uses TRBV7-3 and TRBJ2-3; the match to TRBD2 covers 11 bases. V was clipped by 8 bases and J by 2 bases; unmatched bases: 6. Germline CDR1 is SGHTA and CDR2 is FQGTGA. This CDR3 has 15 amino acids. The CDR3 sequence is CASGRLAGSTDTQYF. In DNA, the CDR3 is TGTGCCAGCGGCAGACTAGCGGGGTCCACAGATACGCAGTATTTT.

This clonotype has more than one count but fewer than ten. CDR3 sequence reads: CASSPQTGRNSPLHF. In nucleotides, the CDR3 is TGTGCCAGCAGCCCCCAGACAGGGAGGAATTCACCCCTCCACTTT. The chain couples TRBV5-4 to TRBJ1-6; TRBD1 matches 7 bases. Germline V gene lookup returns CDR1 SGHNT and CDR2 YYREEE (reference sequence). With V trimmed by 4 bases and J by 7 bases, 8 bases remained unmatched. The CDR3 runs 15 residues.

V gene TRBV29-1 combines with J gene TRBJ2-2, with 16 positions matching TRBD2. Germline V gene lookup returns CDR1 SQVTM and CDR2 ANQGSEA. V lost 5 bases and J lost 7; bases outside the gene matches: 4. The CDR3 has 15 residues. CDR3 in DNA: TGCAGCGTTACCGGGACTAGCGGGGGGGACGGGGAGCTGTTTTTT. This sequence encodes CSVTGTSGGDGELFF.

In its sample, this clonotype was seen once. The chain couples TRBV6-1 to TRBJ1-5, with 7 nucleotides matching TRBD1. V lost 7 bases, J lost 5 bases, and 5 bases stayed unmatched. The CDR3 contains 13 residues. Germline V gene sequence: CDR1 MNHNS, CDR2 SASEGT. The CDR3 coding sequence is TGTGCCAGCAACAGGGGAAGAGATCAGCCCCAGCATTTT. Protein: CASNRGRDQPQHF.

The gene calls are TRBV6-1 and TRBJ1-2; D not certain. In germline, CDR1 is MNHNS, CDR2 SASEGT. V gave up 5 bases and J gave up 5 bases, with 27 bases separating them. The CDR3 is 18 amino acids. The CDR3 nucleotides are TGTGCCAGCAGTCCCCCGGGGATGGGCCCTATAACTGATTATGGCTACACCTTC. This sequence encodes CASSPPGMGPITDYGYTF.

Many counts were recorded for this clonotype. The chain recombines TRBV7-3 with TRBJ1-2; 7 bases line up with TRBD1. Germline loops: CDR1 SGHTA, CDR2 FQGTGA. The J segment lost 4 bases and the V segment lost 2 bases, leaving 16 bases of the junction unmatched. The CDR3 runs to 18 residues. The CDR3 protein is CASSLSAGDSAQGYGYTF. DNA for the CDR3: TGTGCCAGCAGCTTATCAGCCGGGGACAGCGCCCAGGGCTATGGCTACACCTTC.

This clonotype was detected a few times. V and J are TRBV28 and TRBJ2-1, with unresolved D. Trimming took 1 base from V and 4 from J, leaving 8 bases between them. Germline values: CDR1 MDHEN, CDR2 SYDVKM. CDR3 size: 14 residues. This chain's CDR3 is CASSLYVNYNEQFF. CDR3 nucleotide sequence: TGTGCCAGCAGTTTATACGTCAATTACAATGAGCAGTTCTTC.

A note on this clonotype: A read error may be the cause here, since a much bigger clone is one base away. This CDR3 is CASSIAPGHNTEALF. Here the CDR3 DNA reads TGTGCCAGTAGTATAGCCCCGGGACACAACACTGAAGCTCTCTTT. V gene TRBV19 combines with J gene TRBJ1-1; D perhaps matches TRBD1 (6 bases). Germline CDR1 LNHDA, CDR2 SQIVND (reference sequence). This CDR3 comprises 15 residues. Full variable domain (missing parts from reference TRBV19 and TRBJ1-1): DGGITQSPKYLFRKEGQNVTLSCEQNLNHDAMYWYRQDPGQGLRLIYYSQIVNDFQKGDIAEGYSVSREKKESFPLTVTSAQKNPTAFYLCASSIAPGHNTEALFGQGTRLTVV.

In its sample, this clonotype was seen many times. The junction shows a germline mismatch at one end, possibly a read error. The genes are TRBV7-7 and TRBJ2-7, with a tentative D call TRBD2 (5 bases). CDR3 length: 15 residues. Germline V gives CDR1 SSHAT, CDR2 FNYEAQ (reference sequence). As DNA, the CDR3 is TGTGCTAGCAGCTTAGCGATTGGCAGCTCCTACGAGCAGTACTTC. Encoded protein: CASSLAIGSSYEQYF. Full variable domain (outside the CDR3, taken from reference TRBV7-7 and TRBJ2-7): GAGVSQSPRYKVTKRGQDVTLRCDPISSHATLYWYQQALGQGPEFLTYFNYEAQPDKSGLPSDRFSAERPEGSISTLTIQRTEQRDSAMYRCASSLAIGSSYEQYFGPGTRLTVT.

This clonotype was counted many times. V and J are TRBV20-1 and TRBJ2-3, with D maybe TRBD2 (6 bases). Germline V gene data show CDR1 as DFQATT and CDR2 as SNEGSKA (reference sequence). The CDR3 runs 14 residues. The germline V and J ends were trimmed by 6 bases and 0 bases, with 13 bases remaining between them. The CDR3 sequence: CSAPSGSSTDTQYF. The DNA of the CDR3 is TGCAGTGCCCCGAGCGGGTCTAGCACAGATACGCAGTATTTT.

This clonotype was observed at least ten times. The chain uses TRBV20-1 and TRBJ2-3; D is ambiguous. V was pared by 3 bases and J by 0 bases, with 13 bases between. CDR1 and CDR2 from the germline V gene are DFQATT and SNEGSKA (reference sequence). The CDR3 has 15 amino acids. The CDR3 coding sequence is TGCAGTGCTAGTCGGGTTCTGTTCAGCACAGATACGCAGTATTTT. Translated, it gives CSASRVLFSTDTQYF.

This clonotype was counted ten times or more. The chain is built from TRBV7-2 and TRBJ2-1; 7 bases match TRBD1. The junction had 6 bases not matched to a gene; V was cut back by 7 bases and J by 3 bases. Germline V gene lookup returns CDR1 SGHTA and CDR2 FQGNSA. The CDR3 loop spans 14 amino acids. The CDR3: CASTGDSLYNEQFF. CDR3 DNA sequence: TGTGCCAGCACCGGGGACAGCCTCTACAATGAGCAGTTCTTC. Supplemented by reference TRBV7-2 and TRBJ2-1, the full variable domain reads GAGVSQSPSNKVTEKGKDVELRCDPISGHTALYWYRQSLGQGLEFLIYFQGNSAPDKSGLPSDRFSAERTGGSVSTLTIQRTQQEDSAVYLCASTGDSLYNEQFFGPGTRLTVL.

This chain joins TRBV6-1 and TRBJ2-1, with 12 bases identical to TRBD2. V lost 5 bases, J lost 6 bases, and 5 bases stayed unmatched. This CDR3 contains 15 residues. The germline gives CDR1 MNHNS, CDR2 SASEGT. The CDR3 sequence: CASSQTSGGINEQFF. CDR3 in DNA: TGTGCCAGCAGTCAGACTAGCGGGGGCATCAATGAGCAGTTCTTC.

This clonotype was detected a few times. The gene calls are TRBV6-1 and TRBJ1-2; D remains unclear. The V gene lost 10 bases and the J gene lost 7 bases, with 16 bases spanning the gap. The germline CDR1 and CDR2 sequences are MNHNS and SASEGT. The CDR3 spans 12 residues. CDR3 in DNA: TGTGCCACCACGGGAGGCTATGGTGGCTACACCTTC. It translates to CATTGGYGGYTF.

This chain links TRBV29-1 with TRBJ2-1, with 10 bases lining up with TRBD2. V lost 3 bases to trimming and J lost 7 bases; unmatched junction nucleotides: 15. Germline CDR1 reads SQVTM; CDR2 reads ANQGSEA. The CDR3 spans 17 residues. The CDR3 DNA reads as TGCAGCGTTGACACGAAGAAGACTAGCGGGTCGTCGAATGAGCAGTTCTTC. As protein: CSVDTKKTSGSSNEQFF.

The gene calls are TRBV27 and TRBJ1-5; tentatively, D is TRBD1 (5 bases). Per germline, CDR1 MNHEY and CDR2 SMNVEV (reference sequence). Trimming left V 1 base short and J 5 bases short, with 6 bases between. There are 13 residues in the CDR3. The CDR3 DNA reads TGTGCCAGCAGTTTATGGGGGGATCAGCCCCAGCATTTT. Amino acids: CASSLWGDQPQHF.

This chain connects TRBV12-3 or TRBV12-4 to TRBJ2-2, with a weak D call TRBD2 (6 bases). This CDR3 is 16 amino acids long. The V end was cut by 1 base, the J end by 3 bases, with 12 bases between. CDR3 coding DNA: TGTGCCAGCAGTTTAGTCGTTACTAGCCACACCGGGGAGCTGTTTTTT. This codes for CASSLVVTSHTGELFF.

V usage is TRBV27 and J usage is TRBJ2-1, with a weak D call TRBD1 (6 bases). V was trimmed by 5 bases and J by 5 bases, leaving 13 bases between them. In germline, CDR1 is MNHEY, CDR2 SMNVEV (reference sequence). The CDR3 loop spans 14 amino acids. The CDR3 here is CASSQVDSDNEQFF. CDR3 nucleotide sequence: TGTGCCAGCAGTCAGGTGGACAGTGACAATGAGCAGTTCTTC.

The gene calls are TRBV6-4 and TRBJ1-2; D may be TRBD1 (6 bases). V was pared by 10 bases and J by 8 bases, with 17 bases between. This CDR3 comprises 12 residues. The germline V gene has CDR1 MRHNA and CDR2 SNTAGT. As DNA, the CDR3 is TGTGCCACCTCGACAGGCGGGGTAGGCTACACCTTC. Residues: CATSTGGVGYTF.

This clonotype was seen more than once but under ten times. The genes are TRBV15 and TRBJ2-1; no clear D gene. V lost 1 base and J 2 bases, leaving 9 bases between the germline ends. This CDR3 contains 15 residues. Germline CDR1 is LNHNV and CDR2 is YYDKDF (reference sequence). CDR3 loop: CATSRVAVTYNEQFF. The CDR3 region has the DNA TGTGCCACCAGCAGAGTAGCCGTTACCTACAATGAGCAGTTCTTC.

This clonotype occurred many times. The rearrangement uses TRBV30 and TRBJ1-1, with D possibly being TRBD1 (5 bases). V shed 7 bases and J shed 4 bases, with 13 bases lying between them. The CDR3 has 12 amino acids. Germline values: CDR1 GTSNPN, CDR2 SVGIG (reference sequence). The CDR3 spells CASTPGGTEAFF. The CDR3 DNA reads TGTGCCTCGACCCCCGGGGGCACTGAAGCTTTCTTT.

This clonotype occurred many times. This chain links TRBV5-1 with TRBJ1-2; 7 bases agree with TRBD1. Unmatched junction bases numbered 10, after V lost 4 bases and J lost 7 bases. Germline CDR1 SGHRS, CDR2 YFSETQ. The CDR3 is 14 residues long. This CDR3 is CASSGEGAPSGYTF. For the CDR3, the DNA is TGCGCCAGCAGCGGGGAGGGGGCGCCCAGTGGCTACACCTTC.

The V gene is TRBV6-1, the J gene TRBJ2-1; 7 bases match TRBD2. CDR3 length: 16 residues. The junction had 13 bases not matched to a gene; V was cut back by 5 bases and J by 6 bases. CDR1 is MNHNS, CDR2 SASEGT, per germline. CDR3 nucleotide sequence: TGTGCCAGCAGTTCCCCGACGGGGGGTAGGTTCAATGAGCAGTTCTTC. This translates into CASSSPTGGRFNEQFF.

This clonotype was detected many times. This chain uses TRBV5-5 with TRBJ2-5; 10 bases line up with TRBD2. The CDR3 has 14 amino acids. J lost 5 bases, V lost 4 bases, and 5 bases had no gene match. Germline V gene lookup returns CDR1 SGHKS and CDR2 YYEKEE (reference sequence). The CDR3 DNA sequence: TGTGCCAGCAGCACGGGACTAGCGACGGAGACCCAGTACTTC. Translating gives CASSTGLATETQYF.

This clonotype was observed at least ten times. The chain employs TRBV2 and TRBJ2-1, with 11 bases lining up with TRBD2. The germline V gene encodes CDR1 SNHLY and CDR2 FYNNEI. The CDR3 extends over 17 amino acids. After removal of 5 bases from V and 2 bases from J, the junction contained 8 bases not matched to a gene. This chain's CDR3 is CASSTQTSGDAYNEQFF. In DNA form, the CDR3 reads TGTGCCAGCAGTACTCAGACTAGCGGGGACGCCTACAATGAGCAGTTCTTC. The variable domain in full, with the rest retrieved from reference TRBV2 and TRBJ2-1, is EPEVTQTPSHQVTQMGQEVILRCVPISNHLYFYWYRQILGQKVEFLVSFYNNEISEKSEIFDDQFSVERPDGSNFTLKIRSTKLEDSAMYFCASSTQTSGDAYNEQFFGPGTRLTVL.

The chain links TRBV28 to TRBJ1-6; 8 bases agree with TRBD1. The CDR3 is 16 amino acids. Germline loops: CDR1 MDHEN, CDR2 SYDVKM. V dropped 7 bases and J dropped 4; count of bases not matched to a gene: 9. In DNA, the CDR3 is TGTGCCAGCACTAGCGCAGGACAGGGATATAATTCACCCCTCCACTTT. Amino acid sequence: CASTSAGQGYNSPLHF.

J is TRBJ1-1 and V is TRBV7-9, with TRBD1 matching 8 bases. The CDR3 length is 15 residues. With 1 base clipped from V and 1 base from J, the junction kept 2 bases outside the gene matches. Germline CDR1 and CDR2: SEHNR and FQNEAQ (reference sequence). The CDR3 region is CASSLEGTGNTEAFF. In nucleotides, the CDR3 is TGTGCCAGCAGCTTAGAGGGGACAGGGAACACTGAAGCTTTCTTT.

This clonotype was detected ten times or more. CDR3 DNA sequence: TGTGCCAGCAGCTTGGGACAGGACTATAATGAAAAACTGTTTTTT. It specifies CASSLGQDYNEKLFF. This chain links TRBV7-9 with TRBJ1-4; 8 bases fit TRBD1. The ends lost 3 bases at V and 4 bases at J; junction bases unmatched: 4. Germline V gene data show CDR1 as SEHNR and CDR2 as FQNEAQ (reference sequence). The CDR3 covers 15 residues.

The V call is TRBV6-1, the J call TRBJ2-1; TRBD2 might be the D (7 bases). Germline CDR1 is MNHNS and CDR2 is SASEGT. Trimming took 6 bases from V and 5 from J, leaving 17 bases between them. This CDR3 is 15 amino acids long. CDR3 sequence reads: CASRTTGGGDNEQFF. CDR3 nucleotide sequence: TGTGCCAGCAGAACCACGGGGGGCGGAGACAATGAGCAGTTCTTC.

This chain joins TRBV9 and TRBJ2-1; D gene uncertain. Germline CDR1 reads SGDLS; CDR2 reads YYNGEE. V was pared by 0 bases and J by 5 bases, with 6 bases between. The CDR3 contains 13 residues. The CDR3, as DNA: TGTGCCAGCAGCGTAGGCGGCCACAATGAGCAGTTCTTC. Protein sequence: CASSVGGHNEQFF.